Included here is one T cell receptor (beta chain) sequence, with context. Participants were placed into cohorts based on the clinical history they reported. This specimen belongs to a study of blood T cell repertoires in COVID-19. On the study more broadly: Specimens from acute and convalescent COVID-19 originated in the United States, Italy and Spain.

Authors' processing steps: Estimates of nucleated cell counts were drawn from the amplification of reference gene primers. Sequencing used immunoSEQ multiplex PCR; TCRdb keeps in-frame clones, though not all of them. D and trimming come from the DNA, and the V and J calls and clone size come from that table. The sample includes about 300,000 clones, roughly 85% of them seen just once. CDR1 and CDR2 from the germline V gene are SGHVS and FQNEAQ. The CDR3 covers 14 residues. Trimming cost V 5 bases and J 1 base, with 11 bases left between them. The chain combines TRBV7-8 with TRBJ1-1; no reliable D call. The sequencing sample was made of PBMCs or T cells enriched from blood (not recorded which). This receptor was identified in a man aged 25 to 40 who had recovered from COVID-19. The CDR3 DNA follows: TGTGCCAGCAGCGTTGCGTTCGGGAACACTGAAGCTTTCTTT. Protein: CASSVAFGNTEAFF.